This section outlines one T cell receptor (beta chain) sequence together with its context. The target antigen is unknown. The germline gives CDR1 DFQATT, CDR2 SNEGSKA (reference sequence). This CDR3 comprises 12 residues. The authors generated TCR beta cDNA through 5'RACE template switching with UMIs. TCRdb reprocessed the 5' RACE reads and stores each CDR3 protein as one record, lacking DNA. Its table lists 350,000 to 450,000 distinct CDR3 sequences. The source of the sample is a study of T cells expressing NK-cell markers. Study findings and constraints: For four donors, these clonotypes were likewise the leading ones in the CD3+CD56-NKG2C+ fraction. The share of CD8+ T cells held by dominant NKG2C+ clonotypes was about 1.0-7.5% in about six donors.

The gene calls are TRBV20-1 and TRBJ2-5; the TRBD2 assignment by TCRdb is unverifiable without DNA. This sequence was found in a man aged 18-70 years in good health. The specimen was blood T cells: a sorted CD56 or NKG2C T cell subset, CD4+ or CD8+ T cells, or bulk PBMC T cells (not recorded which). CDR3 in amino acids: CSAGRGTETQYF.